This is a list of T cell receptor beta chains from one sample in a study of blood T cells in healthy people across ages. Each CDR3 protein is one row after TCRdb ran MiXCR on the 5' RACE reads. The repertoire holds some 1,000,000 distinct CDR3 sequences, approximately 25% seen once, with about 0.8% in the top ten. The same sample was also studied in work on T cells of mothers and their children.

The specimen sequenced was blood. The receptors stem from a girl aged 2-10 years in good health. CDR3s include the opening cysteine and the closing phenylalanine or tryptophan. Each record gives: D gene, V gene, clone size, J gene, CDR3 protein, CDR3 DNA. D genes are given only for firm matches. Some rows have no size entry. The others give once, few or many, or a class for an expanded clone.

NA	TRBV2	NA	TRBJ2-5	CASLFAETQYF	TGTGCCAGCCTCTTCGCGGAGACCCAGTACTTC
NA	TRBV29-1	NA	TRBJ2-1	CSVPFRNYNEQFF	TGCAGCGTCCCTTTTAGAAACTACAATGAGCAGTTCTTC
NA	TRBV12-3/TRBV12-4	NA	TRBJ1-4	CASKKSLTIEKLFF	TGTGCCAGCAAGAAATCGTTAACGATTGAAAAACTGTTTTTT
NA	TRBV18	NA	TRBJ2-1	CASSILLHHRWGQFF	TGTGCCAGCTCAATTTTGCTACACCATCGCTGGGGGCAGTTCTTC
TRBD2	TRBV5-1	many	TRBJ2-5	CASTGLAGEETQYF	TGCGCCAGCACTGGACTAGCGGGAGAAGAGACCCAGTACTTC
NA	TRBV6-6	few	TRBJ1-5	CASRDGGSQPQHF	TGTGCCAGCAGGGATGGGGGAAGTCAGCCCCAGCATTTT
NA	TRBV6-5	NA	TRBJ2-2	CASSYRGGTPNTGELFF	TGTGCCAGCAGTTATAGGGGGGGGACTCCGAACACCGGGGAGCTGTTTTTT
NA	TRBV27	NA	TRBJ2-7	CASSLSFGVAYEQYF	TGTGCCAGCAGTTTATCATTCGGGGTGGCCTACGAGCAGTACTTC
NA	TRBV12-3/TRBV12-4	few	TRBJ2-7	CASRGPGSGEQYF	TGTGCCAGCAGGGGACCGGGGTCTGGCGAGCAGTACTTC
TRBD1	TRBV6-1	NA	TRBJ1-1	CASSESWGQTEAFF	TGTGCCAGCAGTGAATCCTGGGGACAGACTGAAGCTTTCTTT
NA	TRBV4-3	NA	TRBJ1-4	CASSHSNEKLFF	TGCGCCAGCAGCCACTCGAATGAAAAACTGTTTTTT
TRBD1	TRBV12-3/TRBV12-4	NA	TRBJ1-1	CASTPTGMAEAFF	TGTGCCAGCACCCCGACAGGGATGGCTGAAGCTTTCTTT
NA	TRBV29-1	NA	TRBJ2-5	CSVGTGTQETQYF	TGCAGCGTCGGCACAGGGACACAAGAGACCCAGTACTTC
NA	TRBV4-3	few	TRBJ1-4	CASSQEAGVGKDEKLFF	TGCGCCAGCAGCCAAGAGGCAGGCGTAGGGAAGGATGAAAAACTGTTTTTT
NA	TRBV6-1	NA	TRBJ2-5	CASSNPHREKETQYF	TGTGCCAGCAGTAACCCTCACAGGGAAAAGGAGACCCAGTACTTC
NA	TRBV12-3/TRBV12-4	few	TRBJ2-1	CASSLWPLSSYNEQFF	TGTGCCAGCAGTTTATGGCCGCTCAGCTCCTACAATGAGCAGTTCTTC